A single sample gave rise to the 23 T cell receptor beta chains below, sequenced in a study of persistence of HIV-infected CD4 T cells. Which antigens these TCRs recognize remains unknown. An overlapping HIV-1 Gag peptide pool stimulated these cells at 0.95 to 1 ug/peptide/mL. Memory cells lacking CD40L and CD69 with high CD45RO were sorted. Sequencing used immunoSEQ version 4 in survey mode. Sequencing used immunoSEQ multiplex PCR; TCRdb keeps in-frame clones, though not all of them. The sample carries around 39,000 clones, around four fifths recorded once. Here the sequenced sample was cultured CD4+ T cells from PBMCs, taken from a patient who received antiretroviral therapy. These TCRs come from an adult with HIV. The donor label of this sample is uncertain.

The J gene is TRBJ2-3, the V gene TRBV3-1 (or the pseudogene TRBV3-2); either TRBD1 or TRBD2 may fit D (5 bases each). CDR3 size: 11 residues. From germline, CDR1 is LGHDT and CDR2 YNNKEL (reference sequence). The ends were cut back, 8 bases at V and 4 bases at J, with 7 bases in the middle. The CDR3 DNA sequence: TGTGCCAGCTTGGGGGCAGATACGCAGTATTTT. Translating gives CASLGADTQYF.

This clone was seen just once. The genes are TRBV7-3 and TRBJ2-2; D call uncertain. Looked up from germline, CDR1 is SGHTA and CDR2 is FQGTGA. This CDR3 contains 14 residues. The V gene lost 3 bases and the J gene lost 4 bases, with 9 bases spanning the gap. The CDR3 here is CASSFGQLTGELFF. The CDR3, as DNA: TGTGCCAGCAGCTTCGGTCAGCTCACCGGGGAGCTGTTTTTT.

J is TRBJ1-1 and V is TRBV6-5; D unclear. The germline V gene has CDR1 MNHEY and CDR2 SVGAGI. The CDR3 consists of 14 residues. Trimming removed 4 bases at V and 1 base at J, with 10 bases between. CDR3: CASSSTMGNTEAFF. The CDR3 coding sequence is TGTGCCAGCAGTTCTACGATGGGGAACACTGAAGCTTTCTTT.

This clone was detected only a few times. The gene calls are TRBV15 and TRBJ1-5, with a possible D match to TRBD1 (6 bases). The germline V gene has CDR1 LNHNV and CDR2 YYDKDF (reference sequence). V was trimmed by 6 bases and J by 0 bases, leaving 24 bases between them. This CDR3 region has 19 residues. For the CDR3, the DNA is TGTGCCACCAGAGACGATCGTCTGGACAGACAATATAGCAATCAGCCCCAGCATTTT. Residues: CATRDDRLDRQYSNQPQHF. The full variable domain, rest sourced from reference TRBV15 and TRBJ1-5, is DAMVIQNPRYQVTQFGKPVTLSCSQTLNHNVMYWYQQKSSQAPKLLFHYYDKDFNNEADTPDNFQSRRPNTSFCFLDIRSPGLGDTAMYLCATRDDRLDRQYSNQPQHFGDGTRLSIL.

CDR3 in DNA: TGTGCCTGGAGACCATGGGGGGCGGGAGGCTACACCTTC. Protein sequence: CAWRPWGAGGYTF. The chain links TRBV30 to TRBJ1-2, with a weak D call TRBD1 (6 bases). Germline CDR1 and CDR2: GTSNPN and SVGIG (reference sequence). CDR3 length: 13 amino acids. Trimming removed 3 bases from V and 8 bases from J, with 16 bases in between.

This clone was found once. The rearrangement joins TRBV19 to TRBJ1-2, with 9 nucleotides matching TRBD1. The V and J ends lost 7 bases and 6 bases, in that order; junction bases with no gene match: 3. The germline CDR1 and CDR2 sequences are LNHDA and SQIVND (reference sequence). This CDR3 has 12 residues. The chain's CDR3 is CASTGTGHGYTF. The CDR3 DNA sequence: TGTGCCAGTACTGGGACAGGGCATGGCTACACCTTC.

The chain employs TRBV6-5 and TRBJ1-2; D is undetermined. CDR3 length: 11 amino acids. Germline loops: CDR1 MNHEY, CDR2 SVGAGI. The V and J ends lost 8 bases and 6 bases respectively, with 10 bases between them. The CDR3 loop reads CASSRTNGYTF. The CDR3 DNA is TGTGCCAGCTCACGTACTAATGGCTACACCTTC.

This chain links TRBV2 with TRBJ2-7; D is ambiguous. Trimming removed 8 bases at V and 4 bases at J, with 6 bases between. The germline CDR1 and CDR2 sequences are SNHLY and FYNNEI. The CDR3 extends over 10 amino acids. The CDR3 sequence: CASGDYEQYV. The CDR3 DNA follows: TGTGCCAGCGGAGATTACGAGCAGTACGTC.

The CDR3 sequence is CAISESPRRNSNQPQHF. In nucleotides, the CDR3 is TGTGCCATCAGTGAGTCGCCGCGACGGAATAGCAATCAGCCCCAGCATTTT. The chain recombines TRBV10-3 with TRBJ1-5; D is ambiguous. V gave up 0 bases and J gave up 0 bases, with 12 bases separating them. Germline CDR1 ENHRY, CDR2 SYGVKD. The CDR3 sequence is 17 residues long.

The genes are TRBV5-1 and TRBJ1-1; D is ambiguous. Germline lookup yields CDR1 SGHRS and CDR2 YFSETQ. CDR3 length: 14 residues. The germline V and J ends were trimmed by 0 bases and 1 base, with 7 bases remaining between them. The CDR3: CASSLDVGNTEAFF. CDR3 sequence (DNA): TGCGCCAGCAGCTTGGATGTAGGGAACACTGAAGCTTTCTTT.

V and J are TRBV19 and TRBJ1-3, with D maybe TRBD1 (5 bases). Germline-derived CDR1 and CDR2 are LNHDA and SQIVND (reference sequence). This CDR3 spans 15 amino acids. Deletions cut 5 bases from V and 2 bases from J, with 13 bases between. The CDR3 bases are TGTGCCAGTAGTGCATGGAGGGGACCTGGAAACACCATATATTTT. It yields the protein CASSAWRGPGNTIYF.

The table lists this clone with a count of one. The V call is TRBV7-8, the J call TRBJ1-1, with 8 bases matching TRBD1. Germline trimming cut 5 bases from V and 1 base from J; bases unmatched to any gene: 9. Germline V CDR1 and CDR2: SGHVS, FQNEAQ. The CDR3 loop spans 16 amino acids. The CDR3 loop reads CASSPPSTGGNTEAFF. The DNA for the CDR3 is TGTGCCAGCAGCCCCCCGTCAACAGGGGGGAACACTGAAGCTTTCTTT.

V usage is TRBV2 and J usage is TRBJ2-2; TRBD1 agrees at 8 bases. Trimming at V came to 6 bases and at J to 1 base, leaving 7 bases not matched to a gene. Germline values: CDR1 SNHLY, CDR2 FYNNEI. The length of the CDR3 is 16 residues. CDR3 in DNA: TGTGCCAGCAGGAGGCCCGGGACAGGGAACACCGGGGAGCTGTTTTTT. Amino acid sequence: CASRRPGTGNTGELFF.

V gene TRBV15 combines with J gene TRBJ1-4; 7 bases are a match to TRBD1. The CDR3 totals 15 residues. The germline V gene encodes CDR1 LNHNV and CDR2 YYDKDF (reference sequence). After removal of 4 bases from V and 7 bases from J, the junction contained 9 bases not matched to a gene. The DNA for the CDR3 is TGTGCCACCAGCAATAGGGACAGCCTTTTTGAAAAACTGTTTTTT. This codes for CATSNRDSLFEKLFF.

The DNA for the CDR3 is TGCAGCTCCTACCGGGGGGCGAACTATGGCTACACCTTC. Translation gives CSSYRGANYGYTF. The V gene is TRBV29-1, the J gene TRBJ1-2; tentatively, D is TRBD1 (6 bases). The ends were cut back, 8 bases at V and 2 bases at J, with 15 bases in the middle. CDR1 and CDR2 from the germline V gene are SQVTM and ANQGSEA. This CDR3 region has 13 residues. The whole variable domain, remainder taken from reference TRBV29-1 and TRBJ1-2, is SAVISQKPSRDICQRGTSLTIQCQVDSQVTMMFWYRQQPGQSLTLIATANQGSEATYESGFVIDKFPISRPNLTFSTLTVSNMSPEDSSIYLCSSYRGANYGYTFGSGTRLTVV.

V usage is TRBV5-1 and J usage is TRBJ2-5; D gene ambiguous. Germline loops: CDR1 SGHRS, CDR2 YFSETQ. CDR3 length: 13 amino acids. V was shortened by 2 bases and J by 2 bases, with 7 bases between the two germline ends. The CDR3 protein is CASSFNWQETQYF. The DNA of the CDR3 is TGCGCCAGCAGCTTTAACTGGCAAGAGACCCAGTACTTC.

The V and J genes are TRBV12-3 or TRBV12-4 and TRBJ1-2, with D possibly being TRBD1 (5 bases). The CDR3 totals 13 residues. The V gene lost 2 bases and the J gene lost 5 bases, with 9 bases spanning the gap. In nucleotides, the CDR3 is TGTGCCAGCAGTTTACAGGGACGATATGGCTACACCTTC. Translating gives CASSLQGRYGYTF.

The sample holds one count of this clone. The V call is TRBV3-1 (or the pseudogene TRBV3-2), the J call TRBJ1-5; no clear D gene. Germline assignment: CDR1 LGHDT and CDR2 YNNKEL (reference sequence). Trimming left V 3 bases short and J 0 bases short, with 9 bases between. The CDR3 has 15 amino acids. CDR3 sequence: CASSQGGLSNQPQHF. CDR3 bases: TGTGCCAGCAGCCAGGGCGGTCTTAGCAATCAGCCCCAGCATTTT.

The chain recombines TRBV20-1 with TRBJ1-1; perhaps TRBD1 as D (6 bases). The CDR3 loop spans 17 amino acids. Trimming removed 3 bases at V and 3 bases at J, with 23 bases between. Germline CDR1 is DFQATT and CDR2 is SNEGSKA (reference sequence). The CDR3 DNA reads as TGCAGTGCTAGTCCCAGGGGAGGGGTTTCTCTGGACACTGAAGCTTTCTTT. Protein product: CSASPRGGVSLDTEAFF.

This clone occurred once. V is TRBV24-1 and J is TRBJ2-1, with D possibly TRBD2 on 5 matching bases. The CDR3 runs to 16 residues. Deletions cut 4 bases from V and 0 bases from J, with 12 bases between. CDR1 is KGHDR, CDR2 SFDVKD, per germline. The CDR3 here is CATSDSGRDSYNEQFF. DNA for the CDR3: TGTGCCACCAGTGACTCTGGACGGGACTCCTACAATGAGCAGTTCTTC.

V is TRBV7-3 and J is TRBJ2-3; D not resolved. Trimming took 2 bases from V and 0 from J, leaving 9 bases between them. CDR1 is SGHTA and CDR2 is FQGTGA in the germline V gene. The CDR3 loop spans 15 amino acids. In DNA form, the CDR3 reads TGTGCCAGCAGCTTAGGCAGGTCTAGCACAGATACGCAGTATTTT. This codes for CASSLGRSSTDTQYF.

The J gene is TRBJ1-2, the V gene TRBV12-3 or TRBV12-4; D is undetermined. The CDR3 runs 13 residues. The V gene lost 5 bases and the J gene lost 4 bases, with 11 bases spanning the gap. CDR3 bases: TGTGCCAGCAGTACTTCCAGTGGCTATGGCTACACCTTC. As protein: CASSTSSGYGYTF.

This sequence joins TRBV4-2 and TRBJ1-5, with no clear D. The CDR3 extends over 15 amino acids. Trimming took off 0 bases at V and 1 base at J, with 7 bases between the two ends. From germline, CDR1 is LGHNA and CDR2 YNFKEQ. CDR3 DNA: TGTGCCAGCAGCCAAGATATGAGGAGCAATCAGCCCCAGCATTTT. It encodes CASSQDMRSNQPQHF.